The 9 T cell receptor beta chains listed next were all sequenced from one sample in a study of CD8+CD57+ T cells in acquired aplastic anemia. TCR beta VDJ combinations and CDR3 sequences were profiled from genomic DNA. Each CDR3 protein gets one entry after TCRdb re-called the reads with MiXCR. The repertoire consists of about 160,000 distinct CDR3 sequences, with around 45% occurring once and the leading ten covering around 0.96%. Material: sorted CD4+, CD8+, or CD8+CD57+ T cells (not recorded which) from PBMCs. The receptors shown here come from a human donor in good health.

This clonotype occurred many times. This chain links TRBV20-1 with TRBJ2-1; D may match TRBD1 or TRBD2 (5 bases each). The CDR3 is 14 amino acids. The V end lost 8 bases, the J end lost 2 bases, and 16 bases lay between the germline ends. Germline assignment: CDR1 DFQATT and CDR2 SNEGSKA (reference sequence). The CDR3 spells CSTLGRVTYNEQFF. The DNA for the CDR3 is TGCAGTACCTTGGGACGGGTTACCTACAATGAGCAGTTCTTC.

The chain couples TRBV28 to TRBJ1-2; possibly TRBD1 for D (6 bases). This CDR3 contains 12 residues. V lost 10 bases and J lost 2, with 11 bases in between. Germline V lookup: CDR1 MDHEN, CDR2 SYDVKM. The CDR3 sequence: CATQGLNYGYTF. As DNA, the CDR3 is TGTGCCACACAGGGACTCAACTATGGCTACACCTTC.

The chain links TRBV20-1 to TRBJ1-2; the D is unclear. The CDR3 has 15 residues. In germline, CDR1 is DFQATT, CDR2 SNEGSKA (reference sequence). V shed 0 bases and J shed 0 bases, with 11 bases lying between them. In nucleotides, the CDR3 is TGCAGTGCTAGAGATGTGGCAGTAGCTAACTATGGCTACACCTTC. It encodes CSARDVAVANYGYTF.

The rearrangement links TRBV9 to TRBJ2-2, with D perhaps matching TRBD1 (6 bases). The CDR3 is 11 amino acids. CDR1 SGDLS and CDR2 YYNGEE come from the germline V gene. Trimming shortened V by 4 bases and J by 9 bases, and 7 bases separated the two germline ends. CDR3 amino acids: CASSRDRELFF. The CDR3 nucleotides read TGTGCCAGCAGCAGGGACAGGGAGCTGTTTTTT.

This clonotype was counted a few times. A much larger clone lies one base from this, so it may be a read error. The chain employs TRBV7-2 and TRBJ2-7; D assignment may be TRBD1 or TRBD2 (5 bases each). CDR1 is SGHTA and CDR2 is FQGNSA in the germline V gene. The CDR3 spans 14 residues. V was pared by 3 bases and J by 4 bases, with 13 bases between. CDR3 in amino acids: CASSFGATEYEQYF. CDR3 DNA: TGTGCCAGCAGCTTCGGGGCAACCGAATACGAGCAGTACTTC.

The chain recombines TRBV7-9 with TRBJ2-6; no definite D call. The V gene lost 6 bases and the J gene lost 0 bases, with 9 bases spanning the gap. The CDR3 runs to 15 residues. CDR1 is SEHNR, CDR2 FQNEAQ, per germline (reference sequence). CDR3 in DNA: TGTGCCAGCAGTACCGGTTACTCTGGGGCCAACGTCCTGACTTTC. Translation: CASSTGYSGANVLTF.

The chain has TRBV2 and TRBJ2-5; D call uncertain. CDR1 and CDR2 (germline): SNHLY, FYNNEI. This CDR3 is 16 amino acids long. V was pared by 1 base and J by 4 bases, with 16 bases between. CDR3 sequence: CASSEGSGTVGETQYF. The CDR3 DNA reads TGTGCCAGCAGTGAAGGTTCGGGCACTGTAGGAGAGACCCAGTACTTC.

CDR3 amino acids: CSAREGAVYEQYF. Written as DNA, the CDR3 is TGCAGTGCTAGAGAGGGGGCAGTATACGAGCAGTACTTC. This chain joins TRBV20-1 and TRBJ2-7; D is possibly TRBD1 (6 bases). The germline gives CDR1 DFQATT, CDR2 SNEGSKA (reference sequence). The V gene lost 0 bases and the J gene lost 4 bases, with 10 bases spanning the gap. There are 13 residues in the CDR3.

This clonotype was seen repeatedly, ten times or more. This chain joins TRBV19 and TRBJ1-6, with 8 positions matching TRBD1. Losses at the gene ends were 8 bases for V and 10 bases for J; bases not matched to a gene: 7. CDR1 and CDR2 (germline): LNHDA, SQIVND (reference sequence). The CDR3 spans 13 residues. CDR3 DNA sequence: TGTGCCAGTTCTAGGACAGGGTTGTCACCCCTCCACTTT. Protein product: CASSRTGLSPLHF.